The T cell receptor beta chain under discussion was sequenced for a study of blood T cell repertoires in COVID-19 (dated by TCRdb to 2018 to 2021). General notes on the study: Samples covering the acute and convalescent phases of COVID-19 were provided by collaborators in the United States, Italy and Spain. Nearly every sample came with metadata listing a de-identified subject ID, COVID-19 status, age in years and sex. The prospective study material was composed of cDNA or gDNA derived from T cells, B-cell-depleted T cells, or PBMCs. The dataset comprised deeply sampled blood TCRbeta repertoires from subjects exposed to, actively infected with, or recovered from COVID-19. Where available, HLA class I and class II types were taken from metadata supplied by the sample provider and were not determined by assay-based typing. The samples were drawn from the first 160 participants of the ongoing ImmuneRACE study and from 950 to 1,500 subjects provided by 6 global collaborators. The repertoires were released in a freely available public database intended as a resource for research on the immune response to SARS-CoV-2.

In the case of this clone: This receptor's antigen is unknown. Base qualities are missing; no much larger clone stands one base away.

Another Seattle source contributed samples from volunteer blood donors who had recovered from COVID-19. The collaborating institutions used their own protocols to collect whole blood in K2EDTA tubes. For TCRbeta analysis, collaborators shipped samples as frozen whole blood, isolated PBMCs, or DNA extracted from either of those sample types. TCRbeta CDR3 regions were amplified from genomic DNA using the immunoSEQ Assay, a bias-controlled multiplex PCR. On the study's bioinformatics: The number of nucleated cells in each sample was estimated by amplification of reference gene primers within the assay. To quantify the absolute abundance of each unique TCRbeta CDR3 rearrangement, sequence reads were collapsed and filtered. For each sample, productive Simpson clonality was calculated by taking the square root of Simpson's diversity index across productive rearrangements. TCRdb holds this immuneACCESS table with in-frame rearrangements only. Some clones are missing; in checked studies, unresolved V genes explain under half, and the rest has no known cause. The DNA gave D and trimming, while V, J and clone size come from that table. The sample records 200,000 or so clones, 84% of which are singletons. Of the sample, roughly 4.6% is held by the ten largest clones.

General findings and caveats noted by the study authors: The quantity of clinical and demographic metadata differed by source and by participant and was supplied without curation.

This clonotype originated in a woman aged 60-75 years who had recovered from COVID-19. The specimen was peripheral blood.

CDR3 region: CAWSGQSDQPQHF. The nucleotide sequence is TGTGCCTGGAGTGGACAGTCCGATCAGCCCCAGCATTTT. The chain was built from TRBV30 and TRBJ1-5; 5 matching bases give a weak D call of TRBD1. Via the germline V gene (reference sequence), CDR1 is GTSNPN and CDR2 SVGIG. V is cut by 1 base and J by 5 bases, and the space between the germline ends is 9 bases. The CDR3 covers 13 residues, taking in both the cysteine and the phenylalanine. Only the CDR3 part of the read is kept: 39 bases, read in frame from the first base.